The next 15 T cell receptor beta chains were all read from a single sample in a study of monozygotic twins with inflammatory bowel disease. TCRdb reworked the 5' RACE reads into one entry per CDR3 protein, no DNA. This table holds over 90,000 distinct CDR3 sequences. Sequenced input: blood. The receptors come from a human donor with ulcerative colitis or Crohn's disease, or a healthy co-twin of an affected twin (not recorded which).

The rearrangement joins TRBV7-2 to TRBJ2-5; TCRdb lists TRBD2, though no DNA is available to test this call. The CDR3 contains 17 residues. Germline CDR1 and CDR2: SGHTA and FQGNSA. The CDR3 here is CASSSGLAGGVQETQYF.

CDR3: CASSSAGAYNEQFF. J is TRBJ2-1 and V is TRBV6-5; TCRdb names TRBD2, which stays unverified in the absence of DNA. The CDR3 runs 14 residues. The germline V gene has CDR1 MNHEY and CDR2 SVGAGI.

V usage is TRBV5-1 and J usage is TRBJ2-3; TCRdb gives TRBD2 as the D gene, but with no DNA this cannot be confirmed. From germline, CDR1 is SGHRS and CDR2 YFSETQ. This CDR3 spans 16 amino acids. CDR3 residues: CASSLTAGVLSDTQYF.

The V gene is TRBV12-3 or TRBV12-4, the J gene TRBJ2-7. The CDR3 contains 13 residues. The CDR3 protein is CASSLGAYYEQYF.

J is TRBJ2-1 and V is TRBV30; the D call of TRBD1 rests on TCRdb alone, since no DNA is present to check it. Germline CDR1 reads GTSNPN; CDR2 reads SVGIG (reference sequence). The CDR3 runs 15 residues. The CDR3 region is CAWSLDTQPLSEQFF.

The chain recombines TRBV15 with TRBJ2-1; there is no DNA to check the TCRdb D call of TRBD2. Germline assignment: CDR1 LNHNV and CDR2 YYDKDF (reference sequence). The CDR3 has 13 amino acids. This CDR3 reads CATGLARYNEQFF.

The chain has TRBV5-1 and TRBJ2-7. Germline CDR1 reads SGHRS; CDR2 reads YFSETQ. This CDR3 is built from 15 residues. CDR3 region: CASSLEAGVAYEQYF. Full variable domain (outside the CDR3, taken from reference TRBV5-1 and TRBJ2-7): KAGVTQTPRYLIKTRGQQVTLSCSPISGHRSVSWYQQTPGQGLQFLFEYFSETQRNKGNFPGRFSGRQFSNSRSEMNVSTLELGDSALYLCASSLEAGVAYEQYFGPGTRLTVT.

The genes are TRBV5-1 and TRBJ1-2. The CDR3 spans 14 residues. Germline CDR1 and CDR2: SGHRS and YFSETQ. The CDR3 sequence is CASSLVEYGNGYTF.

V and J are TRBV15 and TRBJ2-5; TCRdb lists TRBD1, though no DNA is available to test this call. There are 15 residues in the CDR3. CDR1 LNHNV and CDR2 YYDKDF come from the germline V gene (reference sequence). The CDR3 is CATSRERTVRETQYF.

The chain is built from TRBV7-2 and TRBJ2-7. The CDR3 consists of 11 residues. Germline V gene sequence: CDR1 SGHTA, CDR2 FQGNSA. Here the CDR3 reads CASSLRTEQYF. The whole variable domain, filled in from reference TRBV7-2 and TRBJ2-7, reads GAGVSQSPSNKVTEKGKDVELRCDPISGHTALYWYRQSLGQGLEFLIYFQGNSAPDKSGLPSDRFSAERTGGSVSTLTIQRTQQEDSAVYLCASSLRTEQYFGPGTRLTVT.

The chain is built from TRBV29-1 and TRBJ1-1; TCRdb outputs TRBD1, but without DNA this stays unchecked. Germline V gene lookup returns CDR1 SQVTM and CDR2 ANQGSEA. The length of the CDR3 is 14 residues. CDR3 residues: CSVERGGVRPEAFF.

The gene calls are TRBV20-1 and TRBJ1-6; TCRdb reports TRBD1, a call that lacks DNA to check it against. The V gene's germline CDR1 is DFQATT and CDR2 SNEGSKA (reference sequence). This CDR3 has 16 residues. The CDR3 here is CSARSGTGAFNSPLHF.

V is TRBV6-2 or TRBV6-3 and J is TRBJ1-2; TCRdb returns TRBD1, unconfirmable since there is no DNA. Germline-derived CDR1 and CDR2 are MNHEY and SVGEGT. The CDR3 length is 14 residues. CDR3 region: CASSPDIFDYGYTF.

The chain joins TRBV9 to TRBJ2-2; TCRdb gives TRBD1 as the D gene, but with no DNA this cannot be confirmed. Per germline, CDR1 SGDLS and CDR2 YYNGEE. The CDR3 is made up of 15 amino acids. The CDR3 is CASSPGVKNTGELFF.

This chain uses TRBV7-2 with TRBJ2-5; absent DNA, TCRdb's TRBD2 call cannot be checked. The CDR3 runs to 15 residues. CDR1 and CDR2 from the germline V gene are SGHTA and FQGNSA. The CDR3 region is CASSLRSLDRETQYF.